Below are 19 T cell receptor beta chains sequenced from a single sample in a study of shared clonotypes between healthy human individuals. Positive CCR7 selection of CD45RO-negative cells yielded the naive CD8 cells, and terminally differentiated effector memory CD45RA+ cells were excluded. Clones were sequenced by immunoSEQ multiplex PCR, and TCRdb holds only the in-frame ones, with some missing. The repertoire holds more than 2 million clones, with about 95% as singletons. The sequencing input was naive CD8+ T cells sorted from blood. These receptors were taken from a man younger than 35 in good health.

The V and J genes are TRBV19 and TRBJ1-1, with D uncertain. Germline CDR1 and CDR2: LNHDA and SQIVND (reference sequence). Between the trimmed V and J ends, which lost 6 bases and 4 bases, there was a span of 9 bases. This CDR3 contains 12 residues. This CDR3 reads CASRAVGTEAFF. The CDR3 nucleotides are TGTGCCAGTAGAGCTGTGGGCACTGAAGCTTTCTTT. The full variable domain, with the rest looked up from reference TRBV19 and TRBJ1-1, is DGGITQSPKYLFRKEGQNVTLSCEQNLNHDAMYWYRQDPGQGLRLIYYSQIVNDFQKGDIAEGYSVSREKKESFPLTVTSAQKNPTAFYLCASRAVGTEAFFGQGTRLTVV.

This clone was counted a single time. The genes are TRBV9 and TRBJ2-2, with TRBD2 identical over 7 bases. Trimming at V came to 3 bases and at J to 10 bases, leaving 3 bases not matched to a gene. The CDR3 is 12 residues long. The V gene's germline CDR1 is SGDLS and CDR2 YYNGEE. This CDR3 is CASSAGLEELFF. The CDR3 DNA reads as TGTGCCAGCAGCGCAGGACTAGAGGAGCTGTTTTTT.

The chain recombines TRBV9 with TRBJ2-3; TRBD2 matches at 9 bases. CDR1 SGDLS and CDR2 YYNGEE come from the germline V gene. V lost 2 bases and J lost 5; bases outside the gene matches: 6. This CDR3 is 15 amino acids long. The CDR3 region is CASSVSSGAGDTQYF. In DNA form, the CDR3 reads TGTGCCAGCAGCGTCTCTAGCGGGGCGGGAGATACGCAGTATTTT.

This rearrangement joins TRBV4-3 to TRBJ1-4; possible D gene TRBD1, 5 bases. The ends were cut back, 0 bases at V and 5 bases at J, with 22 bases in the middle. The CDR3 is 19 amino acids. The germline gives CDR1 LGHNA, CDR2 YSLEER. The CDR3 DNA sequence: TGCGCCAGCAGCCAAGAGGTCTATTCGGGGCCTAATGAGAATGAAAAACTGTTTTTT. Translating it yields CASSQEVYSGPNENEKLFF.

This sequence joins TRBV6-5 and TRBJ1-1; D remains unclear. CDR1 is MNHEY, CDR2 SVGAGI, per germline. Trimming took off 0 bases at V and 6 bases at J, with 8 bases between the two ends. The CDR3 runs to 13 residues. CDR3 nucleotides: TGTGCCAGCAGTTACTCTCAGGAAGCTGAAGCTTTCTTT. As protein: CASSYSQEAEAFF.

This chain uses TRBV19 with TRBJ1-1, with TRBD1 identical over 7 bases. Germline V gene data show CDR1 as LNHDA and CDR2 as SQIVND (reference sequence). CDR3 length equals 14 residues. Unmatched junction bases numbered 7, after V lost 7 bases and J lost 2 bases. For the CDR3, the DNA is TGTGCCAGTACAACGACAGGGCCTAACACTGAAGCTTTCTTT. Its translation is CASTTTGPNTEAFF.

The rearrangement links TRBV6-6 to TRBJ1-2; D perhaps matches TRBD1 (5 bases). The CDR3 consists of 12 residues. The ends were cut back, 2 bases at V and 7 bases at J, with 8 bases in the middle. Germline V gives CDR1 MNHNY, CDR2 SVGAGI (reference sequence). CDR3 in DNA: TGTGCCAGCAGTTACGAGGGGTCTGGCTACACCTTC. Its translation is CASSYEGSGYTF.

The CDR3: CAWSVRGAYEKLFF. As DNA, the CDR3 is TGTGCCTGGAGTGTAAGAGGGGCCTATGAAAAACTGTTTTTT. The J gene is TRBJ1-4, the V gene TRBV30; a possible D gene is TRBD1 (5 bases). CDR3 length equals 14 residues. Germline V gene sequence: CDR1 GTSNPN, CDR2 SVGIG (reference sequence). V dropped 0 bases and J dropped 6 bases, with 11 bases sitting between them.

The gene calls are TRBV9 and TRBJ2-2; 9 positions match TRBD2. V gave up 0 bases and J gave up 5 bases; unmatched junction bases: 5. This CDR3 region has 16 residues. Per germline, CDR1 SGDLS and CDR2 YYNGEE. The DNA for the CDR3 is TGTGCCAGCAGCGTAGTTGCGGGAGGGCCAACCGGGGAGCTGTTTTTT. It encodes CASSVVAGGPTGELFF.

The chain links TRBV5-6 to TRBJ2-3; TRBD1 aligns across 8 bases. CDR1 SGHDT and CDR2 YYEEEE come from the germline V gene. The CDR3 sequence is 16 residues long. The junction had 9 bases not matched to a gene; V was cut back by 2 bases and J by 4 bases. The chain's CDR3 is CASSFLVSGGADTQYF. DNA of the CDR3: TGTGCCAGCAGCTTTTTGGTCTCAGGGGGCGCAGATACGCAGTATTTT. Drawing the rest from reference TRBV5-6 and TRBJ2-3, the complete variable domain is DAGVTQSPTHLIKTRGQQVTLRCSPKSGHDTVSWYQQALGQGPQFIFQYYEEEERQRGNFPDRFSGHQFPNYSSELNVNALLLGDSALYLCASSFLVSGGADTQYFGPGTRLTVL.

This clone was detected once. V and J are TRBV27 and TRBJ1-2; a possible D gene is TRBD1 (6 bases). The V gene lost 10 bases and the J gene lost 0 bases, with 15 bases spanning the gap. Germline V gene lookup returns CDR1 MNHEY and CDR2 SMNVEV (reference sequence). There are 14 residues in the CDR3. The CDR3 here is CATARGAPNYGYTF. The CDR3 region has the DNA TGTGCCACGGCTAGGGGGGCGCCTAACTATGGCTACACCTTC.

This clone was counted a single time. The CDR3 reads CASSQTGTGFEQYF. CDR3 sequence (DNA): TGCGCCAGCAGCCAGACCGGGACAGGGTTCGAGCAGTACTTC. This sequence joins TRBV4-1 and TRBJ2-7; 9 bases fit TRBD1. Germline CDR1 is MGHRA and CDR2 is YSYEKL. CDR3 size: 14 residues. The trim removed 3 bases at V and 6 bases at J, leaving 6 bases unmatched.

The chain employs TRBV19 and TRBJ2-1; maybe TRBD1 (6 bases). The length of the CDR3 is 13 residues. Trimming removed 3 bases at V and 8 bases at J, with 11 bases between. Germline V gene lookup returns CDR1 LNHDA and CDR2 SQIVND (reference sequence). CDR3 residues: CASSISPGDEQFF. CDR3 DNA sequence: TGTGCCAGTAGTATTAGTCCAGGGGATGAGCAGTTCTTC.

Comments on this clone: The sample carries other DNA sequences with the same CDR3. The chain combines TRBV7-9 with TRBJ2-7; TRBD2 agrees at 8 bases. The germline V gene has CDR1 SEHNR and CDR2 FQNEAQ (reference sequence). This CDR3 region has 13 residues. Losses at the gene ends were 0 bases for V and 5 bases for J; bases not matched to a gene: 0. The CDR3 DNA reads TGTGCCAGCAGCTTAGCCGGGGGGGACGAGCAGTACTTC. Translated, it gives CASSLAGGDEQYF. Supplemented by reference TRBV7-9 and TRBJ2-7, the full variable domain reads DTGVSQNPRHKITKRGQNVTFRCDPISEHNRLYWYRQTLGQGPEFLTYFQNEAQLEKSRLLSDRFSAERPKGSFSTLEIQRTEQGDSAMYLCASSLAGGDEQYFGPGTRLTVT.

In its sample, this clone was seen once. The chain recombines TRBV13 with TRBJ2-7, with no clear D. CDR3 size: 15 residues. The V and J ends lost 0 bases and 2 bases respectively, with 11 bases between them. Looked up from germline, CDR1 is PRHDT and CDR2 is FYEKMQ (reference sequence). The CDR3 bases are TGTGCCAGCAGCTTAGGGGCCAATTCTGCCTACGAGCAGTACTTC. This translates into CASSLGANSAYEQYF.

Regarding this clone: Other DNA sequences of this sample code for an identical CDR3. The chain joins TRBV30 to TRBJ2-7; 7 bases are a match to TRBD2. The CDR3 is made up of 13 amino acids. V was clipped by 2 bases and J by 0 bases; unmatched bases: 1. Germline V gene data show CDR1 as GTSNPN and CDR2 as SVGIG (reference sequence). Written as DNA, the CDR3 is TGTGCCTGGAGTCCGGGAGGCTCCTACGAGCAGTACTTC. It is translated as CAWSPGGSYEQYF.

A remark on this clone: Given a much more abundant clone one base away, this may be a read error. As DNA, the CDR3 is TGTGCCAGCAGCTTTGGGGGCACTGAAGCTTTCTTT. It yields the protein CASSFGGTEAFF. The rearrangement uses TRBV5-8 and TRBJ1-1; possibly TRBD1 for D (5 bases). Per germline, CDR1 SGHTS and CDR2 YDEGEE. Trimming removed 2 bases from V and 4 bases from J, with 6 bases in between. This CDR3 comprises 12 residues.

CDR3 region: CASSIPGLEQFF. The CDR3, as DNA: TGTGCCAGTAGTATCCCAGGATTAGAGCAGTTCTTC. The rearrangement uses TRBV19 and TRBJ2-1; D call uncertain. The CDR3 length is 12 residues. V gave up 3 bases and J gave up 10 bases, with 10 bases separating them. CDR1 is LNHDA and CDR2 is SQIVND in the germline V gene (reference sequence).

The chain joins TRBV10-2 to TRBJ2-7; 7 bases line up with TRBD2. Germline lookup yields CDR1 WSHSY and CDR2 SAAADI. The trim removed 8 bases at V and 3 bases at J, leaving 4 bases unmatched. CDR3 size: 12 residues. The CDR3 bases are TGCGCCAGCGCCCGGGACTACTACGAGCAGTACTTC. Protein: CASARDYYEQYF.